The 8 T cell receptor beta chains presented below share a single source sample, sequenced in a study of PD-L1 blockade in urothelial cancer. Here immunoSEQ multiplex PCR was the method, and the copy in TCRdb shows in-frame clones only, minus some. Altogether approximately 58,000 clones are present, over 75% being singletons, with the ten largest covering 3.5% to 4.5%. The sequences come from PBMCs, collected around atezolizumab (anti-PD-L1) treatment. The receptor set was obtained from a man between 65 and 80 years old with urothelial cancer.

The chain recombines TRBV5-1 with TRBJ1-1, with D maybe TRBD1 (6 bases). V shed 5 bases and J shed 4 bases, with 12 bases lying between them. Germline V lookup: CDR1 SGHRS, CDR2 YFSETQ. This CDR3 is built from 13 residues. The DNA of the CDR3 is TGCGCCAGCAGGTCAGGGGCTGGCACTGAAGCTTTCTTT. Protein product: CASRSGAGTEAFF.

This chain connects TRBV29-1 to TRBJ2-1; 9 bases align to TRBD1. Germline assignment: CDR1 SQVTM and CDR2 ANQGSEA. J was trimmed by 3 bases and V by 5 bases; bases with no gene match: 2. This CDR3 contains 13 residues. The CDR3 bases are TGCAGCGTTTTGGGACAGGGCTACAATGAGCAGTTCTTC. This codes for CSVLGQGYNEQFF.

The gene calls are TRBV27 and TRBJ2-1; 12 bases line up with TRBD2. CDR1 is MNHEY, CDR2 SMNVEV, per germline (reference sequence). This CDR3 is built from 16 residues. V gave up 6 bases and J gave up 10 bases; unmatched junction bases: 13. The CDR3 coding sequence is TGTGCCAGCAGACCTGGGACTAGCGGGCGACTGGGGGAGCAGTTCTTC. This gives the protein CASRPGTSGRLGEQFF.

This chain uses TRBV5-5 with TRBJ1-1; D is unresolved. With 2 bases removed from V and 0 bases from J, the gap between germline ends came to 8 bases. Germline V gives CDR1 SGHKS, CDR2 YYEKEE (reference sequence). This CDR3 region has 14 residues. CDR3 sequence reads: CASSLQKMNTEAFF. CDR3 DNA sequence: TGTGCCAGCAGCTTACAGAAAATGAACACTGAAGCTTTCTTT.

This chain uses TRBV19 with TRBJ2-5; D may be TRBD1 (5 bases). V was trimmed by 6 bases and J by 3 bases, leaving 11 bases between them. The CDR3 contains 13 residues. Germline assignment: CDR1 LNHDA and CDR2 SQIVND (reference sequence). The CDR3 reads CASSRQQEETQYF. CDR3 DNA: TGTGCCAGTAGCCGACAGCAGGAAGAGACCCAGTACTTC.

The chain employs TRBV7-2 and TRBJ2-5, with D possibly matching TRBD2 (5 bases). The germline V and J ends were trimmed by 2 bases and 5 bases, with 6 bases remaining between them. CDR1 SGHTA and CDR2 FQGNSA come from the germline V gene. The CDR3 loop spans 12 amino acids. The CDR3: CASSLPGETQYF. The CDR3, as DNA: TGTGCCAGCAGCTTACCGGGGGAGACCCAGTACTTC.

This clone was recorded only once. The chain links TRBV11-3 to TRBJ2-1; maybe TRBD2 (6 bases). Germline CDR1 SGHNT, CDR2 YENEEA. The CDR3 runs 12 residues. Trimming pared 4 bases from V and 11 bases from J, leaving 12 bases between. CDR3 in DNA: TGTGCCAGCAGCTCTTCGACTAGACAGCAGTTCTTC. Translation gives CASSSSTRQQFF.

The V and J genes are TRBV11-3 and TRBJ1-1, with D tentatively TRBD1 (5 bases). Looked up from germline, CDR1 is SGHNT and CDR2 is YENEEA. V lost 2 bases, J lost 11 bases, and 12 bases lay in between. This CDR3 has 12 amino acids. The CDR3 sequence: CASSLLRRDAFF. The CDR3 DNA follows: TGTGCCAGCAGCTTACTTAGGAGGGACGCTTTCTTT. Full variable domain (remainder filled in from reference TRBV11-3 and TRBJ1-1): EAGVVQSPRYKIIEKKQPVAFWCNPISGHNTLYWYLQNLGQGPELLIRYENEEAVDDSQLPKDRFSAERLKGVDSTLKIQPAELGDSAVYLCASSLLRRDAFFGQGTRLTVV.